The T cell receptor (beta chain) described here comes from a study of shared clonotypes between healthy human individuals. The CDR3 is 13 residues long. CDR1 and CDR2 (germline): SGHVS, FNYEAQ. Trimming took off 0 bases at V and 5 bases at J, with 5 bases between the two ends. Donors comprised only Caucasian adults living in Nashville, Tennessee. Method: immunoSEQ multiplex PCR; TCRdb's copy keeps in-frame clones and lacks some. The sample lists some 2.4 million clones, 93% occurring once. Material: naive CD4+ T cells from PBMCs. Subset meaning: CD45RA+ positively selected. V gene TRBV7-6 combines with J gene TRBJ1-5, with D unresolved. This clonotype was obtained from a man younger than 30 in good health. Some clones in this sample may be carry-over from other donors' samples. CDR3 nucleotide sequence: TGTGCCAGCAGCTTAGCTTGGGATCAGCCCCAGCATTTT. It yields the protein CASSLAWDQPQHF.